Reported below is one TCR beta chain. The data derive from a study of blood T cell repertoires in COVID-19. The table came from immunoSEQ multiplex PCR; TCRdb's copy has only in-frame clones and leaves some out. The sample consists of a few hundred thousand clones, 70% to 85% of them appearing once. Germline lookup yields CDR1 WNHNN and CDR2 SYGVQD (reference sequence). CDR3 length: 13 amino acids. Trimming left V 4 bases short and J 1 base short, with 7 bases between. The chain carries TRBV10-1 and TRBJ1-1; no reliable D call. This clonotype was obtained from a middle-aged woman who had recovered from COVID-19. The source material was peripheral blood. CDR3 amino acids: CASSVQTNTEAFF. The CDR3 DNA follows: TGCGCCAGCAGTGTACAGACGAACACTGAAGCTTTCTTT.